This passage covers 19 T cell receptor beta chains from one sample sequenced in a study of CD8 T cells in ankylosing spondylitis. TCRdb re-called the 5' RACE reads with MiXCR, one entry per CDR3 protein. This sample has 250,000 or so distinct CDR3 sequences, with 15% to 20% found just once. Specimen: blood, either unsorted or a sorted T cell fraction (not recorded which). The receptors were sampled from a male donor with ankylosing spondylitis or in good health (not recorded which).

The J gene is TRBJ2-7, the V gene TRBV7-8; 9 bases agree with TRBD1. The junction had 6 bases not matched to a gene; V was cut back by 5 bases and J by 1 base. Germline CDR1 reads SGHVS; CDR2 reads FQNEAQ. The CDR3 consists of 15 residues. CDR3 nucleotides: TGTGCCAGCAGCGATGGGACAGGGAGGTCCTACGAGCAGTACTTC. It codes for CASSDGTGRSYEQYF.

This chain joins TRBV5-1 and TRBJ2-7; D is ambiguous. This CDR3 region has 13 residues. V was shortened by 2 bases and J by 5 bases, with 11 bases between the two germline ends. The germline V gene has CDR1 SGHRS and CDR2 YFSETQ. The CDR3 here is CASSLVSTDEQYF. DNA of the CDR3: TGCGCCAGCAGCTTAGTTAGTACGGACGAGCAGTACTTC.

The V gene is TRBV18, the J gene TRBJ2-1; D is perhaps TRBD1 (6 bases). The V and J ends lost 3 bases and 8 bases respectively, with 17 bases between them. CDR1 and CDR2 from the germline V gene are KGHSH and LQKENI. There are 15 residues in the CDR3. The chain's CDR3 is CASSPQGSSFHEQFF. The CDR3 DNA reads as TGTGCCAGCTCACCTCAGGGGTCTAGCTTCCATGAGCAGTTCTTC.

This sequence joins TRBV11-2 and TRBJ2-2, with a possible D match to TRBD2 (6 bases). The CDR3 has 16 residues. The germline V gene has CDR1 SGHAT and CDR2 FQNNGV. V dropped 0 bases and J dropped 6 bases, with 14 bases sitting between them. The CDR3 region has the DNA TGTGCCAGCAGCTTAGAGGCGGGATGGGTGGCCGGGGAGCTGTTTTTT. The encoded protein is CASSLEAGWVAGELFF.

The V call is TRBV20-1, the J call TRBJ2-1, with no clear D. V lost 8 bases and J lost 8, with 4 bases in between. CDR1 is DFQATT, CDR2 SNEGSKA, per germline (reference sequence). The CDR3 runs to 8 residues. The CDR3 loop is CSPDEQFF. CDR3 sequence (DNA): TGCAGTCCTGATGAGCAGTTCTTC.

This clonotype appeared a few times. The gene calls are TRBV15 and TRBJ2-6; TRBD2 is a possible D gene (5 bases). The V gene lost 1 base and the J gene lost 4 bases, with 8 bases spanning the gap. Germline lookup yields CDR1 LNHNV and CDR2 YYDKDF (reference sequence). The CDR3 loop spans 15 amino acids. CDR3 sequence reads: CATSRGGSGANVLTF. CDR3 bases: TGTGCCACCAGCAGAGGAGGGAGCGGGGCCAACGTCCTGACTTTC.

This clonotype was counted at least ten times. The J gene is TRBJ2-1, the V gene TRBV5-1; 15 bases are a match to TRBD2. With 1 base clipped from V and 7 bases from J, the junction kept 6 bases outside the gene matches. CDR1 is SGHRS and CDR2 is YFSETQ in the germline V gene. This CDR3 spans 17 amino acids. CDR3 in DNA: TGCGCCAGCAGCTTGCCGGGACTAGCGGGAGGACTTAATGAGCAGTTCTTC. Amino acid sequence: CASSLPGLAGGLNEQFF.

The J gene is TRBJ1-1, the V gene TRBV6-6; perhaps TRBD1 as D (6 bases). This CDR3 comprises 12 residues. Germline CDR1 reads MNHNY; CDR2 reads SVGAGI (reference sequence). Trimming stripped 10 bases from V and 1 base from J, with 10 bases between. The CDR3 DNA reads TGTGCCACAGGACAGACGAACACTGAAGCTTTCTTT. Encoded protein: CATGQTNTEAFF.

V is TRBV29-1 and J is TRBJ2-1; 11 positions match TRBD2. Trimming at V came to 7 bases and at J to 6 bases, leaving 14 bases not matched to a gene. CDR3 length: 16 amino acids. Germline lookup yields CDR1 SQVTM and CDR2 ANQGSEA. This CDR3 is CSAEGTSGMWVNEQFF. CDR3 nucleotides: TGCAGCGCCGAGGGGACTAGCGGAATGTGGGTCAATGAGCAGTTCTTC.

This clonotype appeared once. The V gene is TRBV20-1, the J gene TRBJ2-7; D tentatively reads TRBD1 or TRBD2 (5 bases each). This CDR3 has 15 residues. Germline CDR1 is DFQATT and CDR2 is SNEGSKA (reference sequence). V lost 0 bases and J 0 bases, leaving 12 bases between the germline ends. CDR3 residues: CSARDRAGSSYEQYF. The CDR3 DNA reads TGCAGTGCTAGAGATCGGGCAGGGAGCTCCTACGAGCAGTACTTC.

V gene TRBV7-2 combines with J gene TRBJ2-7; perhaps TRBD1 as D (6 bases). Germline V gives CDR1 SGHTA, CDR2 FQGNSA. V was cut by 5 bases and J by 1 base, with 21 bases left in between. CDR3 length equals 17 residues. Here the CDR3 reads CASSQTGIGAASYEQYF. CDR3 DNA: TGTGCCAGCAGCCAAACAGGGATTGGGGCCGCTTCCTACGAGCAGTACTTC.

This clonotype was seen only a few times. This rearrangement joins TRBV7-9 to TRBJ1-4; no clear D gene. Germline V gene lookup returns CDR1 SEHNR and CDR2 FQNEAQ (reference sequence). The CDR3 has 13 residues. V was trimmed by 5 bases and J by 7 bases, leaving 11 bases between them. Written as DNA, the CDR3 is TGTGCCAGCAGCATCGAAATCAGTGAAAAACTGTTTTTT. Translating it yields CASSIEISEKLFF. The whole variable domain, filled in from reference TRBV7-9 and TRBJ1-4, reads DTGVSQNPRHKITKRGQNVTFRCDPISEHNRLYWYRQTLGQGPEFLTYFQNEAQLEKSRLLSDRFSAERPKGSFSTLEIQRTEQGDSAMYLCASSIEISEKLFFGSGTQLSVL.

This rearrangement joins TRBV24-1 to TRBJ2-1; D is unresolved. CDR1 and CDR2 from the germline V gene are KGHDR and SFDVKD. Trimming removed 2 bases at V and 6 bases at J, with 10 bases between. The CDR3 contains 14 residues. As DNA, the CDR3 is TGTGCCACCAGTGATTCCCGAGAGGCCAATGAGCAGTTCTTC. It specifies CATSDSREANEQFF.

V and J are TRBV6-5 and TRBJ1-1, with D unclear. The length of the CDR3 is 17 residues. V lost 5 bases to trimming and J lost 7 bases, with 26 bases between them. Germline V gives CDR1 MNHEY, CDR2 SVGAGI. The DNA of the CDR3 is TGTGCCAGCAGTGTACTCGGAGCGGGTCCGCTATTCTTTGAAGCTTTCTTT. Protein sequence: CASSVLGAGPLFFEAFF.

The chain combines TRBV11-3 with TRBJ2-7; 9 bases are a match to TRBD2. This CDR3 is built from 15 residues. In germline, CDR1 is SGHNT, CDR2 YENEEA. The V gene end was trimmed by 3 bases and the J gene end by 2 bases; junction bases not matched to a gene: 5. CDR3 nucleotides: TGTGCCAGCAGCTTCGCTAGCGGGACCCCCTACGAGCAGTACTTC. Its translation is CASSFASGTPYEQYF.

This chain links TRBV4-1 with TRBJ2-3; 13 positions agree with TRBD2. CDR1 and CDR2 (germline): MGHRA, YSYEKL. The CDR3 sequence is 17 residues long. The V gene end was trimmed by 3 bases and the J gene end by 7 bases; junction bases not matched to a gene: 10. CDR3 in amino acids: CASSQVTGTSGTYTQYF. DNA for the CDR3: TGCGCCAGCAGCCAGGTTACCGGGACTAGCGGGACATATACGCAGTATTTT.

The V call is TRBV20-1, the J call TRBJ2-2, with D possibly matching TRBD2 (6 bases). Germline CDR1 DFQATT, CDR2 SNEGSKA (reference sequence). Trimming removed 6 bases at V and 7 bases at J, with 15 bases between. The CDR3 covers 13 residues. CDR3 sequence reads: CSARPDGGGELFF. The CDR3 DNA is TGCAGTGCACGTCCGGACGGGGGCGGGGAGCTGTTTTTT.

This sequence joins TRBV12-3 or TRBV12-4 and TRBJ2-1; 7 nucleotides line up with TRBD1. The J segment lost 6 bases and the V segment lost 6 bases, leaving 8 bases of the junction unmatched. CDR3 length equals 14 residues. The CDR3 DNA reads TGTGCCAGCAGCCAGGGGGTGGGGGTCAATGAGCAGTTCTTC. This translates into CASSQGVGVNEQFF.

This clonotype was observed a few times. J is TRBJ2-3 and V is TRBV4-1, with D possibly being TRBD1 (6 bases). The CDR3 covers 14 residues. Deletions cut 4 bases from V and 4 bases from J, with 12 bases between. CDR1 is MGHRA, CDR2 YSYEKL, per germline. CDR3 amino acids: CASSPTGFADTQYF. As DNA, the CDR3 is TGCGCCAGCAGCCCCACAGGGTTCGCAGATACGCAGTATTTT.